These T cell receptor beta chains were read from a single sample in a study of CXCR3-negative and CXCR3-positive naive CD8 T cells. Reanalyzing the 5' RACE reads, TCRdb keeps one entry per CDR3 protein, without DNA. Listed are about 150,000 distinct CDR3 sequences; nearly 0.5% falls within the top ten. The sample was naive CXCR3+ CD8+ T cells from blood. The receptors shown here come from a human donor in good health. Some clones in this sample may be carry-over from other donors' samples. CDR3s include the opening cysteine and the closing phenylalanine or tryptophan. Fields, in order: V gene, J gene, CDR3 protein.

v_gene: TRBV28
j_gene: TRBJ2-3
CDR3aa: CASSLQNADTQYF

v_gene: TRBV20-1
j_gene: TRBJ1-5
CDR3aa: CSATDRGRGQPQHF

v_gene: TRBV7-9
j_gene: TRBJ2-7
CDR3aa: CASSVTNNYEQYF

v_gene: TRBV4-1
j_gene: TRBJ2-3
CDR3aa: CASSRTGPAPDTQYF

v_gene: TRBV10-3
j_gene: TRBJ2-3
CDR3aa: CAIKRTGLAGPTDTQYF

v_gene: TRBV12-3/TRBV12-4
j_gene: TRBJ2-7
CDR3aa: CASTLSGERSYEQYF

v_gene: TRBV7-9
j_gene: TRBJ2-5
CDR3aa: CASSQGGQSTTQGETQYF

v_gene: TRBV4-1
j_gene: TRBJ2-7
CDR3aa: CASSPGGAYEQYF

v_gene: TRBV7-9
j_gene: TRBJ1-1
CDR3aa: CASSLEGHTEAFF

v_gene: TRBV2
j_gene: TRBJ2-2
CDR3aa: CASSEGQGRTGELFF

v_gene: TRBV6-5
j_gene: TRBJ2-1
CDR3aa: CASSYSTSGGPSSYNEQFF

v_gene: TRBV5-6
j_gene: TRBJ2-5
CDR3aa: CASSFRQDHQETQYF

v_gene: TRBV7-9
j_gene: TRBJ2-3
CDR3aa: CASSIGLAGVTDTQYF

v_gene: TRBV21-1
j_gene: TRBJ2-5
CDR3aa: CASNRQDKETQYF

v_gene: TRBV28
j_gene: TRBJ2-7
CDR3aa: CASSSGDRGRTEQYF

v_gene: TRBV27
j_gene: TRBJ2-2
CDR3aa: CASSYITGELFF

v_gene: TRBV30
j_gene: TRBJ2-3
CDR3aa: CAWSRGGTKDTQYF

v_gene: TRBV11-2
j_gene: TRBJ2-5
CDR3aa: CASSLDRGTMETQYF

v_gene: TRBV10-1
j_gene: TRBJ1-5
CDR3aa: CARPADRDKNQPQHF

v_gene: TRBV12-3/TRBV12-4
j_gene: TRBJ2-1
CDR3aa: CASSLRRQGLNNEQFF

v_gene: TRBV4-3
j_gene: TRBJ2-7
CDR3aa: CASSQTRFYEQYF

v_gene: TRBV29-1
j_gene: TRBJ2-5
CDR3aa: CSVEVLAGETQYF

v_gene: TRBV28
j_gene: TRBJ1-5
CDR3aa: CASSLSSGDTQPQHF

v_gene: TRBV15
j_gene: TRBJ1-6
CDR3aa: CATSRAANSPLHF

v_gene: TRBV4-1
j_gene: TRBJ2-1
CDR3aa: CASSRDVSGGYNEQFF

v_gene: TRBV21-1
j_gene: TRBJ1-1
CDR3aa: CASIEAVEAFF

v_gene: TRBV7-3
j_gene: TRBJ1-1
CDR3aa: CASSVLGIAEAFF

v_gene: TRBV12-3/TRBV12-4
j_gene: TRBJ1-5
CDR3aa: CASSLRLGADSNQPQHF

v_gene: TRBV20-1
j_gene: TRBJ2-7
CDR3aa: CSARRGSSYEQYF

v_gene: TRBV9
j_gene: TRBJ2-1
CDR3aa: CASSVVGDEQFF

v_gene: TRBV12-3/TRBV12-4
j_gene: TRBJ1-1
CDR3aa: CASSFRDRGMNTEVFF

v_gene: TRBV11-2
j_gene: TRBJ2-7
CDR3aa: CASSSSGEGYEQYF

v_gene: TRBV6-1
j_gene: TRBJ1-6
CDR3aa: CASSEVAGDSPLHF

v_gene: TRBV28
j_gene: TRBJ2-7
CDR3aa: CASSSPRGINYEQYF

v_gene: TRBV3-1
j_gene: TRBJ2-1
CDR3aa: CASSQVGLLNEQFF

v_gene: TRBV7-2
j_gene: TRBJ2-1
CDR3aa: CASTRRGDEQFF

v_gene: TRBV7-9
j_gene: TRBJ1-2
CDR3aa: CASSTDRSYTF

v_gene: TRBV27
j_gene: TRBJ2-1
CDR3aa: CASSLQGDEQFF